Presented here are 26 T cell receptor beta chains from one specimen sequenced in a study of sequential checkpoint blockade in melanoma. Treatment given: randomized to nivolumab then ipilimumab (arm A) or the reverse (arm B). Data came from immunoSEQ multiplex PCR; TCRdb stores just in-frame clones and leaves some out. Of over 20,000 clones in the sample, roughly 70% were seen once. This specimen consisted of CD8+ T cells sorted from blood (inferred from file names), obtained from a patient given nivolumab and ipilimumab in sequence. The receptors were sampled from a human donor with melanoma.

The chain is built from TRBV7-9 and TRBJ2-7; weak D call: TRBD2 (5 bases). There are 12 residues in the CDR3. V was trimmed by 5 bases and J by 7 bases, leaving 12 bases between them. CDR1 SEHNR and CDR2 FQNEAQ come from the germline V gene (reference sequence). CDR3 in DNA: TGTGCCAGCAGCCAAACCTCGGGAGAGCAGTACTTC. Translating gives CASSQTSGEQYF.

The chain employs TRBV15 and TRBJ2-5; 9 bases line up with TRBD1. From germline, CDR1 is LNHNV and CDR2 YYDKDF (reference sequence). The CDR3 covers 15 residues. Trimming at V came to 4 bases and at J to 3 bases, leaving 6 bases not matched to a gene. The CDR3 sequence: CATSTGQGWEETQYF. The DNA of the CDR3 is TGTGCCACCAGCACCGGACAGGGGTGGGAAGAGACCCAGTACTTC.

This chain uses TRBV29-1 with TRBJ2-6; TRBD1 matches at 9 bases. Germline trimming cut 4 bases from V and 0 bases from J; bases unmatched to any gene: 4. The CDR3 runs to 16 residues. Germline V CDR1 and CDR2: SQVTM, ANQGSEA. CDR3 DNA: TGCAGCGTTGGGACAGGGGCCAACTCTGGGGCCAACGTCCTGACTTTC. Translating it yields CSVGTGANSGANVLTF.

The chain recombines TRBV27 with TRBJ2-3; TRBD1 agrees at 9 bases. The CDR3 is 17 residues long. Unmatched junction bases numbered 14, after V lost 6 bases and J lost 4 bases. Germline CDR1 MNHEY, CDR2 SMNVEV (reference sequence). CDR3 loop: CASRARTGDVVADTQYF. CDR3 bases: TGTGCCAGCAGGGCCCGGACAGGGGACGTGGTCGCAGATACGCAGTATTTT.

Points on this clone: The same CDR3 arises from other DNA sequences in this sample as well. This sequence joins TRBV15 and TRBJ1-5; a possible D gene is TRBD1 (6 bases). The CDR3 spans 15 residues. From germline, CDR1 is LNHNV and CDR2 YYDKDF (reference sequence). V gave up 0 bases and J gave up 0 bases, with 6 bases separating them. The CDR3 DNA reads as TGTGCCACCAGCAGAGACAGGGGTAGCAATCAGCCCCAGCATTTT. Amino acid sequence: CATSRDRGSNQPQHF.

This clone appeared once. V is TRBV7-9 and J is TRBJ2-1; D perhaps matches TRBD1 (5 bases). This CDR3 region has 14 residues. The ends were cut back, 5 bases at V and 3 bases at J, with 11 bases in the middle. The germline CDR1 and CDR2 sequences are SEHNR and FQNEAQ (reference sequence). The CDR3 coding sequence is TGTGCCAGCAGCAACTCAGACAGCTACAATGAGCAGTTCTTC. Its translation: CASSNSDSYNEQFF.

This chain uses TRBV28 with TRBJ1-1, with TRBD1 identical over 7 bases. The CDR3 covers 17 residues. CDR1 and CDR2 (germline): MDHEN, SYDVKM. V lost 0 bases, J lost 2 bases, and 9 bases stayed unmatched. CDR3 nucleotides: TGTGCCAGCAGTTTATGGATTTCGACAGGGCCTAACACTGAAGCTTTCTTT. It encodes CASSLWISTGPNTEAFF. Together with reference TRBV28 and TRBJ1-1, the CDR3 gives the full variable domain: DVKVTQSSRYLVKRTGEKVFLECVQDMDHENMFWYRQDPGLGLRLIYFSYDVKMKEKGDIPEGYSVSREKKERFSLILESASTNQTSMYLCASSLWISTGPNTEAFFGQGTRLTVV.

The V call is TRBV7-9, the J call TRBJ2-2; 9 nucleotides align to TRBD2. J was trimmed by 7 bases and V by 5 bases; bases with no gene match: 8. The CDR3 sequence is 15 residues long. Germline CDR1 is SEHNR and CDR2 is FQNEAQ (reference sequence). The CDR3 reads CASSPGLALGGELFF. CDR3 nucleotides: TGTGCCAGCAGCCCGGGACTAGCCCTCGGCGGGGAGCTGTTTTTT. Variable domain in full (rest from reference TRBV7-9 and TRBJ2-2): DTGVSQNPRHKITKRGQNVTFRCDPISEHNRLYWYRQTLGQGPEFLTYFQNEAQLEKSRLLSDRFSAERPKGSFSTLEIQRTEQGDSAMYLCASSPGLALGGELFFGEGSRLTVL.

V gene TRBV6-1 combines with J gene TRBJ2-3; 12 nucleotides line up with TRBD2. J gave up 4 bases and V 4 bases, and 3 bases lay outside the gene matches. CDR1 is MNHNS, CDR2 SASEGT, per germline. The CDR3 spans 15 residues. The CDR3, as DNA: TGTGCCAGCAGTGTCTCTAGCGGGGGGGCAGATACGCAGTATTTT. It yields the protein CASSVSSGGADTQYF.

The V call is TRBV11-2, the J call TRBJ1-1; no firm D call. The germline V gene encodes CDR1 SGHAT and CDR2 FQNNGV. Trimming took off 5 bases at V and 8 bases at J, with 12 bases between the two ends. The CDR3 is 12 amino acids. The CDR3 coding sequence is TGTGCCAGCAGCCCGGGTAGTTCAGAAGCTTTCTTT. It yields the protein CASSPGSSEAFF.

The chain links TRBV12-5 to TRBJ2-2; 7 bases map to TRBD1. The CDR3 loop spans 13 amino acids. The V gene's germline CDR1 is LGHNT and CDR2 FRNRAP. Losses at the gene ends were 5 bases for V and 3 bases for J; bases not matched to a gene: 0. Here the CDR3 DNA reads TGTGCTAGTGGTACAGGGGACACCGGGGAGCTGTTTTTT. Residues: CASGTGDTGELFF.

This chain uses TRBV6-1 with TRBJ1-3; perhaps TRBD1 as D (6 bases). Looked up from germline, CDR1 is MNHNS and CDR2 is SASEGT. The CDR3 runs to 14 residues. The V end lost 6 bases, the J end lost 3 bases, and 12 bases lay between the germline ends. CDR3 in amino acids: CASRRMTGGNTIYF. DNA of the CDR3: TGTGCCAGCAGACGAATGACAGGTGGAAACACCATATATTTT.

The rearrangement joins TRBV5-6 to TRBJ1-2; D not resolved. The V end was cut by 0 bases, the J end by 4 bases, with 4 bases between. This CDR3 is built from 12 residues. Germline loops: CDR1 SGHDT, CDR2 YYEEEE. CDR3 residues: CASSLAIYGYTF. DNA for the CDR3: TGTGCCAGCAGCTTGGCCATCTATGGCTACACCTTC. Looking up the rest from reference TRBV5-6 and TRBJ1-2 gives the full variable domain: DAGVTQSPTHLIKTRGQQVTLRCSPKSGHDTVSWYQQALGQGPQFIFQYYEEEERQRGNFPDRFSGHQFPNYSSELNVNALLLGDSALYLCASSLAIYGYTFGSGTRLTVV.

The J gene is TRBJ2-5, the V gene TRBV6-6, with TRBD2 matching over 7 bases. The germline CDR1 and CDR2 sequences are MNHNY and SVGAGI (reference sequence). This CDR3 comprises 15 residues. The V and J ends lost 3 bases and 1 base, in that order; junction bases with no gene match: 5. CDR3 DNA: TGTGCCAGCAGTTATCAGGGAGGGCTCCAAGAGACCCAGTACTTC. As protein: CASSYQGGLQETQYF.

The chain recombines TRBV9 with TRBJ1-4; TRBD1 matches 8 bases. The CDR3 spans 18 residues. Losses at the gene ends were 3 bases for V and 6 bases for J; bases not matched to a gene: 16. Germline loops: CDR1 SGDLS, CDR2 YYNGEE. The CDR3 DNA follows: TGTGCCAGCAGCGCCCGGGACAGGAGTTTAATGATGGATGAAAAACTGTTTTTT. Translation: CASSARDRSLMMDEKLFF.

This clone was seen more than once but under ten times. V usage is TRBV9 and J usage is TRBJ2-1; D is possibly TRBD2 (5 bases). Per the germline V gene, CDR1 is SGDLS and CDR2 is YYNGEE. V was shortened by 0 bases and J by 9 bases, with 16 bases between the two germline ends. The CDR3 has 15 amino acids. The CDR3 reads CASSVGGSAAGEQFF. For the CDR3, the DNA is TGTGCCAGCAGCGTAGGGGGTAGCGCGGCCGGTGAGCAGTTCTTC. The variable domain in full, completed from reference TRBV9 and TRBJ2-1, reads DSGVTQTPKHLITATGQRVTLRCSPRSGDLSVYWYQQSLDQGLQFLIQYYNGEERAKGNILERFSAQQFPDLHSELNLSSLELGDSALYFCASSVGGSAAGEQFFGPGTRLTVL.

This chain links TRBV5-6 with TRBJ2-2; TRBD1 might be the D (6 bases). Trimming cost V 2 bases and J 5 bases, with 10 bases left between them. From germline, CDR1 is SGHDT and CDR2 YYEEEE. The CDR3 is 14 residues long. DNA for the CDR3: TGTGCCAGCAGCTTTCAGGGGTGGACCGGGGAGCTGTTTTTT. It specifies CASSFQGWTGELFF.

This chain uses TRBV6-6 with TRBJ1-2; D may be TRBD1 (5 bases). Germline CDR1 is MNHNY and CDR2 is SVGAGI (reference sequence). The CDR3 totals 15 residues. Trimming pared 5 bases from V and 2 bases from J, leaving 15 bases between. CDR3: CASSRTNRQNYGYTF. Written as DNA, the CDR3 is TGTGCCAGCAGTCGGACAAATAGACAGAACTATGGCTACACCTTC.

The CDR3 coding sequence is TGTGCCAGCAGTTACTCGACAGGGACCGGGGAGCTGTTTTTT. Translated: CASSYSTGTGELFF. The rearrangement joins TRBV6-5 to TRBJ2-2, with 7 bases that match TRBD1. CDR3 length: 14 amino acids. Trimming removed 0 bases from V and 5 bases from J; junction bases left unmatched: 0. The germline CDR1 and CDR2 sequences are MNHEY and SVGAGI.

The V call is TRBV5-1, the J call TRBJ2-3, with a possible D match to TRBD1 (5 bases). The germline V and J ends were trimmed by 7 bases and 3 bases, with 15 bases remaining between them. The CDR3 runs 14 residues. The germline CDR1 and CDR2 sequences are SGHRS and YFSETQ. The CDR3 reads CASFLGQATDTQYF. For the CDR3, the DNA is TGCGCCAGCTTCCTGGGGCAGGCTACAGATACGCAGTATTTT.

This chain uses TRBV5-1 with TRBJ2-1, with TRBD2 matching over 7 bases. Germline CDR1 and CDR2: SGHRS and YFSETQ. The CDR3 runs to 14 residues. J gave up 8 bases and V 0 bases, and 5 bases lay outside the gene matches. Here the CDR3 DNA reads TGCGCCAGCAGCTTGGACGGACTAGTCGATGAGCAGTTCTTC. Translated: CASSLDGLVDEQFF.

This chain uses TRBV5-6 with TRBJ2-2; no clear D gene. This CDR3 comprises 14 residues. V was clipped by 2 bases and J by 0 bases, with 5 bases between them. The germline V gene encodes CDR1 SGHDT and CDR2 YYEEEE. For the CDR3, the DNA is TGTGCCAGCAGCTTAGCTTCGAACACCGGGGAGCTGTTTTTT. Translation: CASSLASNTGELFF. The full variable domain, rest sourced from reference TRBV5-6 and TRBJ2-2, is DAGVTQSPTHLIKTRGQQVTLRCSPKSGHDTVSWYQQALGQGPQFIFQYYEEEERQRGNFPDRFSGHQFPNYSSELNVNALLLGDSALYLCASSLASNTGELFFGEGSRLTVL.

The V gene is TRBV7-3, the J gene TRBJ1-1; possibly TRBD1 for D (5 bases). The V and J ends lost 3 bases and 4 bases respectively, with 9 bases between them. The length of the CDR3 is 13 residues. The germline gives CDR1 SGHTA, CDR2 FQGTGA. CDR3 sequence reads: CASSLGGGTEAFF. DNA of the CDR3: TGTGCCAGCAGCTTGGGGGGGGGCACTGAAGCTTTCTTT.

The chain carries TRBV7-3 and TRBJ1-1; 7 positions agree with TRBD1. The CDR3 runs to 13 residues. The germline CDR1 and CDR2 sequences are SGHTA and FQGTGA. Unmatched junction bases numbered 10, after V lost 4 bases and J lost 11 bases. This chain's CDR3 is CASSSGQIGEAFF. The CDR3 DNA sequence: TGTGCCAGCAGCTCGGGACAGATCGGGGAGGCTTTCTTT.

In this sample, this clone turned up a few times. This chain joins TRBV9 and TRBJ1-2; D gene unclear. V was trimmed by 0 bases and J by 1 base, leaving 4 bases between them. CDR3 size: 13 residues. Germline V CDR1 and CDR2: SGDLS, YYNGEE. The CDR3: CASSVAGNYGYTF. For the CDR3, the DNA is TGTGCCAGCAGCGTAGCGGGTAACTATGGCTACACCTTC.

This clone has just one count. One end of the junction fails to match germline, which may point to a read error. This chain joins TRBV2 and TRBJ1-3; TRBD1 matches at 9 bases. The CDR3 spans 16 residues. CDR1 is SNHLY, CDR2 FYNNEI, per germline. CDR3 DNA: TGTGCCAGCAGGAGGACAGGGGAGAAAGCTGGAAACGCCATATATTTT. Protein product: CASRRTGEKAGNAIYF. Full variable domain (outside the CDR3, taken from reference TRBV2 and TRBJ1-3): EPEVTQTPSHQVTQMGQEVILRCVPISNHLYFYWYRQILGQKVEFLVSFYNNEISEKSEIFDDQFSVERPDGSNFTLKIRSTKLEDSAMYFCASRRTGEKAGNAIYFGEGSWLTVV.